Listed below are T cell receptor beta chains from one sample, sequenced in a study of beta chain features in type 1 diabetes. Sequencing used immunoSEQ multiplex PCR; TCRdb keeps in-frame clones, though not all of them. The sample holds 200,000 to 250,000 clones, roughly 30% seen once. Sequences were obtained from central memory CD4+ T cells from blood. Receptor source: a man aged 25 to 40 in good health. Each CDR3 is given with its conserved first and last residue.

j_gene	v_gene	CDR3aa
TRBJ2-1	TRBV19	CASSITSGNTEQFF
TRBJ1-1	TRBV10-3	CASLDTSEAFF
TRBJ2-5	TRBV28	CASSFASGGEETQYF
TRBJ2-5	TRBV25-1	CASSPRSEETQYF
TRBJ2-1	TRBV19	CASSGGLAGEGSQFF
TRBJ2-6	TRBV4-3	CASSPGRNSGANVLTF
TRBJ2-7	TRBV9	CASSVSGQPYEQYF
TRBJ1-5	TRBV7-9	CASSLAGTGGRQPQHF
TRBJ2-7	TRBV20-1	CSASRLDEQYF
TRBJ2-6	TRBV19	CASSRTVLSSGANVLTF
TRBJ2-1	TRBV7-6	CASSASSISYNEQFF
TRBJ2-7	TRBV18	CASLGQASSYEQYF
TRBJ2-1	TRBV29-1	CSVVDPGNEQFF
TRBJ1-2	TRBV5-4	CASSVGQNYGYTF
TRBJ2-5	TRBV5-6	CASSLAIGRETQYF
TRBJ2-3	TRBV5-1	CASSQGGPDESTDTQYF
TRBJ2-6	TRBV2	CASTWTAGANVLTF
TRBJ1-2	TRBV10-3	CAISLGEDGYTF
TRBJ2-4	TRBV2	CASRDRVSKNIQYF
TRBJ2-7	TRBV5-4	CASSTKQGAREQYF
TRBJ2-1	TRBV7-9	CASSFRQGRGDEQFF
TRBJ2-2	TRBV30	CAWPTGAGELFF
TRBJ1-5	TRBV29-1	CSVAQFSNQPQHF
TRBJ2-3	TRBV19	CASSIQERSTDTQYF
TRBJ2-3	TRBV28	CASRGEGASTDTQYF
TRBJ2-6	TRBV4-3	CASSQVGAGANVLTF
TRBJ1-5	TRBV7-2	CASSPEVGRNQPQHF
TRBJ1-5	TRBV28	CASSLKGTESQPQHF
TRBJ2-3	TRBV7-2	CASSLVRSLTDTQYF
TRBJ1-1	TRBV2	CASSDPGAEAFF
TRBJ1-4	TRBV4-1	CASSQLTGTNEKLFF
TRBJ2-2	TRBV5-1	CASGDTSAGELFF
TRBJ2-3	TRBV10-3	CATKAGTASTDTQYF
TRBJ2-5	TRBV2	CASNERAGGQETQYF
TRBJ2-7	TRBV19	CASSENLASEQYF
TRBJ2-7	TRBV19	CASSISGVRLHEQYF
TRBJ1-1	TRBV4-3	CASSQDLGTGNTEAFF
TRBJ2-1	TRBV7-8	CASSLPTGRSNNEQFF
TRBJ1-1	TRBV7-2	CASSPTRNTEAFF
TRBJ2-3	TRBV4-3	CASSQLGLAVTDTQYF
TRBJ2-5	TRBV29-1	CGVRGRETQYF
TRBJ1-6	TRBV30	CATDTRKINSPLHF